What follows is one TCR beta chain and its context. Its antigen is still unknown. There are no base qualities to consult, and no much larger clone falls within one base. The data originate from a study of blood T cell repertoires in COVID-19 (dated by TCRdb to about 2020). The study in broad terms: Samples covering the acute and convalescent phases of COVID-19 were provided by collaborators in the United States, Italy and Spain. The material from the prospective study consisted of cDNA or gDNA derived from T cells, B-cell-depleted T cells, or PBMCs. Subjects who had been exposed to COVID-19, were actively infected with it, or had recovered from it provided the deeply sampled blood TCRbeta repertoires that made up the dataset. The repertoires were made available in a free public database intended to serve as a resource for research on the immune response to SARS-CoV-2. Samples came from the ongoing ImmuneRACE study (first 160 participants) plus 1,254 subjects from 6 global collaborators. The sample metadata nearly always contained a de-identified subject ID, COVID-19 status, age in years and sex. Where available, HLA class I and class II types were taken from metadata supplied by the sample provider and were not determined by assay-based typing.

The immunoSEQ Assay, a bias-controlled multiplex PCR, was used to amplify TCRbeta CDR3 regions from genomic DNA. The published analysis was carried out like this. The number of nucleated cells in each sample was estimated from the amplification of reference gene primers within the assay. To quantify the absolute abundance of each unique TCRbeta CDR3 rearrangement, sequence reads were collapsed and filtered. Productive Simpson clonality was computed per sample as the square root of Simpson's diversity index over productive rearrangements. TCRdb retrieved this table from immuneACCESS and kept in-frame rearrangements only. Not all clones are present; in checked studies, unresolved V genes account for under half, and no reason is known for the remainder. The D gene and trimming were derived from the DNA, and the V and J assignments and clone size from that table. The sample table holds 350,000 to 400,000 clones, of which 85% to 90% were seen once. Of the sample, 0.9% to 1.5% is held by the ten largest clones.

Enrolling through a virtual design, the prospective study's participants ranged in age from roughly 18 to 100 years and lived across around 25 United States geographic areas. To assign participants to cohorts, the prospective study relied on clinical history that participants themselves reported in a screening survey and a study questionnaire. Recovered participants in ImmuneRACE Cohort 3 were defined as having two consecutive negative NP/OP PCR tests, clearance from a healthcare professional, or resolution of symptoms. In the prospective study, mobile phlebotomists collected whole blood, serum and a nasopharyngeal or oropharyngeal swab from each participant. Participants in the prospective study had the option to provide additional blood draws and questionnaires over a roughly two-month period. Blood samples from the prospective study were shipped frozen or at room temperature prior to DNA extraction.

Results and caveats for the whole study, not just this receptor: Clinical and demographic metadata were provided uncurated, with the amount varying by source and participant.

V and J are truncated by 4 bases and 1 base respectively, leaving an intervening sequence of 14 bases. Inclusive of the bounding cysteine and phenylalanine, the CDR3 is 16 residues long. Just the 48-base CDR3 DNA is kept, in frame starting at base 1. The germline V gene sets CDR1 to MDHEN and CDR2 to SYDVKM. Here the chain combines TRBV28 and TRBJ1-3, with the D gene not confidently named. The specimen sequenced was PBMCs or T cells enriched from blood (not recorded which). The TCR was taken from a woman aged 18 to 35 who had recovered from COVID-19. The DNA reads TGTGCCAGCAGTTCCGCCTTTGGAGGGTCTGGAAACACCATATATTTT. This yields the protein CASSSAFGGSGNTIYF.